This entry is about one TCR beta chain. This record belongs to a study of brain T cells in children with intractable seizures. The time point denotes: blood from clinic visit 5 months post-surgery; TSC patient then seizure free. Only cases whose brain tissue showed the highest T cell transcript signatures were sequenced. At least one anti-epileptic drug was given before surgery. There are 14 residues in the CDR3. Germline V lookup: CDR1 SGHDN, CDR2 FVKESK. Trimming removed 7 bases from V and 4 bases from J; junction bases left unmatched: 6. Method: immunoSEQ multiplex PCR; TCRdb's copy keeps in-frame clones and lacks some. The table includes approximately 330,000 clones, 93% detected once.

The V and J genes are TRBV14 and TRBJ2-1; TRBD2 agrees at 8 bases. The TCR sequence derives from a boy under two years old with tuberous sclerosis and intractable seizures. The sample here was peripheral blood, taken less than 6 months after surgery. CDR3 in amino acids: CASKAGGGYNEQFF. DNA of the CDR3: TGTGCCAGCAAGGCGGGAGGAGGGTACAATGAGCAGTTCTTC.